The present entry profiles one T cell receptor beta chain with its context. Its target is not known. Germline values: CDR1 KGHSH, CDR2 LQKENI. This CDR3 has 19 residues. Trimming removed 8 bases at V and 0 bases at J, with 26 bases between. Per sorted-subset replicate PCR, input was approximately 0.2 ug DNA, representing tens of thousands of T cell genomes. Sequencing was performed with immunoSEQ multiplex PCR; in TCRdb, only in-frame clones are kept and a portion is missing. Among roughly 650,000 clones listed, 97% were seen once. This record comes from a study of shared clonotypes between healthy human individuals. Study in general: Aged between 18 and 49, the donors were a couple of women and a few men.

Whole-study findings and limits: The study sampled only blood, and tissue repertoires likely differ. In having few donors, the study represented limited genetic and exposure-history diversity.

The chain is built from TRBV18 and TRBJ1-5; D remains ambiguous. Sequenced: naive CD4+ T cells sorted from blood. Subset meaning: CD45RA+ positively selected. This TCR was recovered from a woman under 40 in good health. CDR3 coding DNA: TGTGCCAGCCACGCATCCTTCGGACGGACCCTTAATAGCAATCAGCCCCAGCATTTT. It encodes CASHASFGRTLNSNQPQHF. Full variable domain (rest looked up from reference TRBV18 and TRBJ1-5): NAGVMQNPRHLVRRRGQEARLRCSPMKGHSHVYWYRQLPEEGLKFMVYLQKENIIDESGMPKERFSAEFPKEGPSILRIQQVVRGDSAAYFCASHASFGRTLNSNQPQHFGDGTRLSIL.